This TCR beta chain was captured by sequencing in a study of blood T cells in healthy people across ages. General study results and limits: Any changes in expanded clonotypes were possibly confounded, as donor CMV status remained unknown.

Many counts were recorded for this clonotype. Its antigen is currently unknown. V lost 4 bases and J lost 5, with 6 bases in between. Germline loops: CDR1 SGHKS, CDR2 YYEKEE (reference sequence). This CDR3 region has 11 residues. A J-beta primer mix and a sample-barcoded 5' primer were used in a second PCR of roughly 6 to 12 cycles. TCRdb passed the 5' RACE reads through MiXCR, listing each CDR3 protein once. The table has more than 750,000 distinct CDR3 sequences, almost 30% seen once. These data were also filed under a second study, of T cells of mothers and their children. Per that paper: Healthy Caucasian mothers, a few in number, and their six children were the donors. It was through the M1S primer of the second PCR that sample barcodes and 2-4 random nucleotides were added.

The sequencing input was blood. V gene TRBV5-5 combines with J gene TRBJ2-5; D unclear. The clonotype was recovered from a woman between 40 and 55 years old in good health. DNA for the CDR3: TGTGCCAGCAGCCTGCTGGAGACCCAGTACTTC. Translation: CASSLLETQYF.